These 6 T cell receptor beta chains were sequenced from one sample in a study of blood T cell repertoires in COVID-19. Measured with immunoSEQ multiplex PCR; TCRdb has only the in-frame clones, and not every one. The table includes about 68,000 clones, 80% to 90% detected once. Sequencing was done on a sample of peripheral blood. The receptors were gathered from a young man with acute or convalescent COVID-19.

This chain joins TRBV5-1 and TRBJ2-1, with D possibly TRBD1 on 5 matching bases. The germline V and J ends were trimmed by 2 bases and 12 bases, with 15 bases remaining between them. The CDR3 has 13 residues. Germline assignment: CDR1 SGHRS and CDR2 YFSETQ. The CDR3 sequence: CASSFRTPDGQFF. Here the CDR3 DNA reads TGCGCCAGCAGCTTTCGGACACCTGACGGGCAGTTCTTC.

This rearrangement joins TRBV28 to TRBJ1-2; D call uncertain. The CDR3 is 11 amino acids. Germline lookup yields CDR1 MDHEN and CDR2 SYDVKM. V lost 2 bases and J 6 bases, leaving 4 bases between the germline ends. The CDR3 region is CASSLLDGYTF. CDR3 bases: TGTGCCAGCAGTTTACTAGATGGCTACACCTTC.

The CDR3: CASSKENQGTGELFF. The DNA of the CDR3 is TGTGCCAGCAGCAAAGAAAACCAGGGCACCGGGGAGCTGTTTTTT. J is TRBJ2-2 and V is TRBV21-1; the listed D gene, TRBD1, was not tested against the DNA. TRBV21-1 is a known pseudogene. This CDR3 spans 15 amino acids.

The CDR3 DNA reads as TGTGCCAGCAGCCCCCCGGGGGTAAACACTGAAGCTTTCTTT. It encodes CASSPPGVNTEAFF. The chain employs TRBV7-2 and TRBJ1-1, with D maybe TRBD1 (5 bases). There are 14 residues in the CDR3. From germline, CDR1 is SGHTA and CDR2 FQGNSA. V lost 5 bases and J lost 2, with 12 bases in between. Complete variable domain (other parts from reference TRBV7-2 and TRBJ1-1): GAGVSQSPSNKVTEKGKDVELRCDPISGHTALYWYRQSLGQGLEFLIYFQGNSAPDKSGLPSDRFSAERTGGSVSTLTIQRTQQEDSAVYLCASSPPGVNTEAFFGQGTRLTVV.

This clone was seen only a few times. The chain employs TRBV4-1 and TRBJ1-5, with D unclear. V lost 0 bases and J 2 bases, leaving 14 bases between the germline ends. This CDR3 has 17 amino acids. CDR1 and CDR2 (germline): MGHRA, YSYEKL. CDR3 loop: CASSQENYAAGNQPQHF. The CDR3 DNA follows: TGCGCCAGCAGCCAAGAGAATTACGCTGCGGGCAATCAGCCCCAGCATTTT.

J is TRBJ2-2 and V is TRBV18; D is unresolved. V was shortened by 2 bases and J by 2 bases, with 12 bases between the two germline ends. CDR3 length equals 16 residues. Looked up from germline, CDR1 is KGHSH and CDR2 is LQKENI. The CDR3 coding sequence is TGTGCCAGCTCACCAGCGCGGCTACCTAACACCGGGGAGCTGTTTTTT. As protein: CASSPARLPNTGELFF.